These 9 T cell receptor beta chains share one sample of origin, sequenced in a study of cytomegalovirus exposure and HLA in healthy donors. With 60 Vbeta and 13 Jbeta primers, the PCR was carried out. Here immunoSEQ multiplex PCR was the method, and the copy in TCRdb shows in-frame clones only, minus some. The table records approximately 160,000 clones, roughly 80% of them present only once. Sequencing was done on a sample of PBMCs. The receptor source for this set is a human donor in good health.

The chain links TRBV5-1 to TRBJ1-1; D gene unclear. CDR3 length: 11 amino acids. Germline assignment: CDR1 SGHRS and CDR2 YFSETQ. V gave up 5 bases and J gave up 1 base, with 3 bases separating them. Here the CDR3 reads CASRQNTEAFF. In DNA form, the CDR3 reads TGCGCCAGCAGACAGAACACTGAAGCTTTCTTT.

The rearrangement joins TRBV6-1 to TRBJ1-2, with a weak D call TRBD1 (6 bases). The CDR3 totals 15 residues. Germline CDR1 and CDR2: MNHNS and SASEGT. V was cut by 4 bases and J by 2 bases, with 14 bases left in between. The DNA of the CDR3 is TGTGCCAGCAGTGTTAAACAGGGAAGGAACTATGGCTACACCTTC. This gives the protein CASSVKQGRNYGYTF.

This chain connects TRBV7-9 to TRBJ2-7, with D perhaps matching TRBD1 (5 bases). V lost 1 base and J lost 3, with 7 bases in between. The CDR3 contains 13 residues. Germline CDR1 reads SEHNR; CDR2 reads FQNEAQ (reference sequence). CDR3 nucleotides: TGTGCCAGCAGCTTAGAGCAGGGCTACGAGCAGTACTTC. It codes for CASSLEQGYEQYF.

The chain employs TRBV4-2 and TRBJ1-2; D is possibly TRBD1 (5 bases). This CDR3 contains 18 residues. The V and J ends lost 0 bases and 0 bases respectively, with 17 bases between them. Germline CDR1 LGHNA, CDR2 YNFKEQ. The CDR3, as DNA: TGTGCCAGCAGCCAAGATTTGGGGCAGGTCCTATCTAACTATGGCTACACCTTC. This encodes CASSQDLGQVLSNYGYTF.

The chain couples TRBV5-4 to TRBJ2-5; 15 bases match TRBD2. After removal of 2 bases from V and 5 bases from J, the junction contained 7 bases not matched to a gene. The germline gives CDR1 SGHNT, CDR2 YYREEE (reference sequence). This CDR3 region has 17 residues. This CDR3 is CASSFGLAGGPGETQYF. The CDR3, as DNA: TGTGCCAGCAGCTTCGGACTAGCGGGGGGGCCAGGTGAGACCCAGTACTTC. The full variable domain, its missing parts supplied by reference TRBV5-4 and TRBJ2-5, is ETGVTQSPTHLIKTRGQQVTLRCSSQSGHNTVSWYQQALGQGPQFIFQYYREEENGRGNFPPRFSGLQFPNYSSELNVNALELDDSALYLCASSFGLAGGPGETQYFGPGTRLLVL.

CDR3 nucleotides: TGTGCCACCAGCCGGGGGAGATACACCGGGGAGCTGTTTTTT. Encoded protein: CATSRGRYTGELFF. The rearrangement joins TRBV10-3 to TRBJ2-2; D is perhaps TRBD2 (6 bases). The V end was cut by 10 bases, the J end by 3 bases, with 15 bases between. Germline assignment: CDR1 ENHRY and CDR2 SYGVKD. The CDR3 loop spans 14 amino acids.

The genes are TRBV4-3 and TRBJ1-6; D gene ambiguous. The CDR3 totals 15 residues. Per the germline V gene, CDR1 is LGHNA and CDR2 is YSLEER. Trimming stripped 1 base from V and 7 bases from J, with 11 bases between. The CDR3 loop reads CASSQAWRENSPLHF. DNA for the CDR3: TGCGCCAGCAGCCAAGCGTGGAGGGAAAATTCACCCCTCCACTTT.

The genes are TRBV27 and TRBJ1-1; D ambiguous. Per germline, CDR1 MNHEY and CDR2 SMNVEV (reference sequence). The CDR3 is made up of 16 amino acids. V gave up 6 bases and J gave up 2 bases, with 19 bases separating them. CDR3 DNA: TGTGCCAGCAGCGTTGCCCCAGATATTTTTAACACTGAAGCTTTCTTT. It yields the protein CASSVAPDIFNTEAFF.

The CDR3 bases are TGTGCCATCAGTGTGGGGGGGAACACTGAAGCTTTCTTT. Translated: CAISVGGNTEAFF. V gene TRBV10-3 combines with J gene TRBJ1-1; D is possibly TRBD1 (5 bases). Germline V lookup: CDR1 ENHRY, CDR2 SYGVKD. Trimming stripped 4 bases from V and 1 base from J, with 7 bases between. The CDR3 loop spans 13 amino acids.